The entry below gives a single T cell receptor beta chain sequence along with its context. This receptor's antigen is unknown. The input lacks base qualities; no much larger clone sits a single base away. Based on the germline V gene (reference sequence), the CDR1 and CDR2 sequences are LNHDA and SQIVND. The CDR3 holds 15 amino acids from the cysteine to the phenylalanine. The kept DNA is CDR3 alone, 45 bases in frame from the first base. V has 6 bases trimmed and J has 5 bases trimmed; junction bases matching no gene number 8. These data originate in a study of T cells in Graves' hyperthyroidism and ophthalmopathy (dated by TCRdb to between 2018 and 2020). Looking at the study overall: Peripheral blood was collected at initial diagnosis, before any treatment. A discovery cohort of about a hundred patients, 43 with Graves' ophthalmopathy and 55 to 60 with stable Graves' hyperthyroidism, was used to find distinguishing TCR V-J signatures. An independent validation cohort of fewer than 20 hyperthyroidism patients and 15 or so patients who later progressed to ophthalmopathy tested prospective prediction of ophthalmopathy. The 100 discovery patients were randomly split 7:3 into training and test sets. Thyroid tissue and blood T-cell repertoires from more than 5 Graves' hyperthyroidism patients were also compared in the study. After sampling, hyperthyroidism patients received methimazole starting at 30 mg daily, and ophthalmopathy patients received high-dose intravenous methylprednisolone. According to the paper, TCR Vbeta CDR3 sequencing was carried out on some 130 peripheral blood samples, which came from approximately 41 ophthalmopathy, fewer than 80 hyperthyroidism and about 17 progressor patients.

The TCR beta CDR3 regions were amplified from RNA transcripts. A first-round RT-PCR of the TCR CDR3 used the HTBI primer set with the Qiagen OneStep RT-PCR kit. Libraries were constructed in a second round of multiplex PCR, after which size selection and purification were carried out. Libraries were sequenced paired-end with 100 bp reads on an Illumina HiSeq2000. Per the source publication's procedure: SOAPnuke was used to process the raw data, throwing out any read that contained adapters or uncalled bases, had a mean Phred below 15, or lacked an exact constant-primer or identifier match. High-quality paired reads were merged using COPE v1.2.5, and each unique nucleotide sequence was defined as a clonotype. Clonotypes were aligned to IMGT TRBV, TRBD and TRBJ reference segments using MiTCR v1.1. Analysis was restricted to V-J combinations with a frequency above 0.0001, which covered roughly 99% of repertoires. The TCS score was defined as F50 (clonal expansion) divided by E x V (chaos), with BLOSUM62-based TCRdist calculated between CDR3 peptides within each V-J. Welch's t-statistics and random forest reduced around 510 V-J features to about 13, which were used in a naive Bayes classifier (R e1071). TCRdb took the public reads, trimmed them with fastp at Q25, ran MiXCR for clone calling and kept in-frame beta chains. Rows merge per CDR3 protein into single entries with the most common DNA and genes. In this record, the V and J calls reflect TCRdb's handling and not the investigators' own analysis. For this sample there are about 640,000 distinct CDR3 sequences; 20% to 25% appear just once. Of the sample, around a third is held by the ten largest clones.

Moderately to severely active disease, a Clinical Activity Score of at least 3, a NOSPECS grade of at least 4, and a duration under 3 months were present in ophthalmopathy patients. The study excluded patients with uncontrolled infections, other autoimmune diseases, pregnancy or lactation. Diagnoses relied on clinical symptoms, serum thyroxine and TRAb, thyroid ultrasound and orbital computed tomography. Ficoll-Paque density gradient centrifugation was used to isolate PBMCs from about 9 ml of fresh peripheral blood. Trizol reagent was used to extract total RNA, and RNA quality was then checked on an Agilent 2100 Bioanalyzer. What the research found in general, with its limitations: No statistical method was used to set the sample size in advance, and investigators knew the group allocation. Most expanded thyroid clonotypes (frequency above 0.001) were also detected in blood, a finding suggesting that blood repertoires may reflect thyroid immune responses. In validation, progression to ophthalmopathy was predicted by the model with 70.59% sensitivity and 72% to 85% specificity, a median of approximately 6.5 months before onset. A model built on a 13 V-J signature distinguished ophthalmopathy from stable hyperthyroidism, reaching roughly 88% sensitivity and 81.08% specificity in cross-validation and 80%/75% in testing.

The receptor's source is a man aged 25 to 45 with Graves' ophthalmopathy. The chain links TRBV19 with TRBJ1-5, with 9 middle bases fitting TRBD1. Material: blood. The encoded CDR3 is CASSKQGAWDQPQHF. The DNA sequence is TGTGCCAGTAGCAAACAGGGGGCATGGGATCAGCCCCAGCATTTT.